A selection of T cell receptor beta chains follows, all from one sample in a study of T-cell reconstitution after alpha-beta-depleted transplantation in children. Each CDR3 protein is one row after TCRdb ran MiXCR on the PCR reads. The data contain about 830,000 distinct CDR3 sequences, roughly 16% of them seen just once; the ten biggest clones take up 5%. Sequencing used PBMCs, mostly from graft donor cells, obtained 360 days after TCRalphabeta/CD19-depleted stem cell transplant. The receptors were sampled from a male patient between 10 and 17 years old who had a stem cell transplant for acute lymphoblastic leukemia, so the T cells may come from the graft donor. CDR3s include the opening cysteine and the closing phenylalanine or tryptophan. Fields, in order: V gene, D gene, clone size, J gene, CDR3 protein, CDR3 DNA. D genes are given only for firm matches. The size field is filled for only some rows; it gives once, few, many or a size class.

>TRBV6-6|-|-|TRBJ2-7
CASGAVSYEQYF
TGTGCCAGCGGGGCAGTTTCCTACGAGCAGTACTTC
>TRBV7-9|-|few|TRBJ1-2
CASSPQRSDGYGYTF
TGTGCCAGCAGCCCCCAGAGAAGTGATGGTTATGGCTACACCTTC
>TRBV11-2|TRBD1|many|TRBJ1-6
CASSLQGAINSPLHF
TGTGCCAGCAGCTTACAGGGGGCGATTAATTCACCCCTCCACTTT
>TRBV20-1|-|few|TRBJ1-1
CSASPLGRMNTEAFF
TGCAGTGCTAGTCCCTTAGGGAGAATGAACACTGAAGCTTTCTTT
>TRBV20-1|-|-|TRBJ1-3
CSARDGLASESSGNTIYF
TGCAGTGCTAGAGATGGACTGGCCAGCGAGAGCTCTGGAAACACCATATATTTT
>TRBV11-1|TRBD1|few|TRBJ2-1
CASSLGIPGQSVLSYNEQFF
TGTGCCAGCAGCTTAGGGATCCCGGGACAGAGTGTTCTCTCCTACAATGAGCAGTTCTTC
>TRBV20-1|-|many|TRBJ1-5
CSARKGFVGNQPQHF
TGCAGTGCTAGAAAGGGATTTGTAGGCAATCAGCCCCAGCATTTT
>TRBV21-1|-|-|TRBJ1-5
CASSKRSWTGTPFSNQPQHF
TGTGCCAGCAGCAAAAGGAGTTGGACAGGGACCCCGTTTAGCAATCAGCCCCAGCATTTT
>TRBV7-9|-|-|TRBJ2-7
CASTRGGLSYEQYF
TGTGCCAGCACCCGAGGGGGTCTATCCTACGAGCAGTACTTC
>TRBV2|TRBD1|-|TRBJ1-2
CASNKQGARDYGYTF
TGTGCCAGCAACAAACAGGGGGCGCGGGACTATGGCTACACCTTC
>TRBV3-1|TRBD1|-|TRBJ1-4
CASSFLPPWRQGEWDNEKLFF
TGTGCCAGCAGTTTTCTCCCCCCTTGGCGACAGGGGGAATGGGATAATGAAAAACTGTTTTTT
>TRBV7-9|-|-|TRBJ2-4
CASSLSGPSGFLVAKNIQYF
TGTGCCAGCAGCTTAAGTGGTCCGTCGGGATTCCTGGTAGCCAAAAACATTCAGTACTTC
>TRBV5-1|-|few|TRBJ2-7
CASSSFPGAYEQYF
TGCGCCAGCAGCTCATTCCCCGGGGCCTACGAGCAGTACTTC
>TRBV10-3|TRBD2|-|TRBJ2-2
CAISELAGGTGELFF
TGTGCCATCAGTGAACTAGCGGGAGGAACCGGGGAGCTGTTTTTT
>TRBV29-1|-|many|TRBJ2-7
CSVYRSDSYEQYF
TGCAGCGTTTACAGGAGCGACTCCTACGAGCAGTACTTC
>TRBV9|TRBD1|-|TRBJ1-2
CASSGGQLYGANGYTF
TGTGCCAGCAGCGGGGGACAGTTATACGGGGCGAATGGCTACACCTTC
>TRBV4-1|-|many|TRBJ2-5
CASSQEWETQYF
TGCGCCAGCAGCCAAGAGTGGGAGACCCAGTACTTC
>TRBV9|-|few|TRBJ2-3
CASSVGSGPTDTQYF
TGTGCCAGCAGCGTAGGGAGCGGGCCCACAGATACGCAGTATTTT
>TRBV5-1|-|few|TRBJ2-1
CASSLLGQGRGSYNEQFF
TGCGCCAGCAGCTTGTTGGGGCAGGGTAGGGGCTCCTACAATGAGCAGTTCTTC
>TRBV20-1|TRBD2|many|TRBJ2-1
CSASPSGNFYNEQFF
TGCAGTGCTAGTCCAAGCGGGAATTTCTACAATGAGCAGTTCTTC
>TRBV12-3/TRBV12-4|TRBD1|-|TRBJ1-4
CASSPQRQGREKLFF
TGTGCCAGCAGTCCCCAGAGACAGGGTCGGGAAAAACTGTTTTTT
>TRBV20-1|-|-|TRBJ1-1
CSAGFEGRYTEAFF
TGCAGTGCTGGGTTTGAGGGACGGTACACTGAAGCTTTCTTT
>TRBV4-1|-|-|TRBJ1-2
CASSPGPAQHYGYTF
TGCGCCAGCAGCCCAGGGCCAGCTCAGCACTATGGCTACACCTTC
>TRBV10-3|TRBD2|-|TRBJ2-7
CAISESPGLTYEQYF
TGTGCCATCAGTGAGTCTCCGGGACTAACCTACGAGCAGTACTTC
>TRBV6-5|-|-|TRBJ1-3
CASSSPGRYSGNTIYF
TGTGCCAGCAGTTCGCCAGGGAGGTACTCTGGAAACACCATATATTTT
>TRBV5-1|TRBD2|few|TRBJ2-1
CASSPPGASGSSYNEQFF
TGCGCCAGCAGCCCCCCCGGAGCTAGCGGGAGCTCCTACAATGAGCAGTTCTTC
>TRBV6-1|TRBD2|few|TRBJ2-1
CASSGLAGGQKNEQFF
TGTGCCAGCAGTGGCCTAGCGGGAGGGCAGAAAAATGAGCAGTTCTTC
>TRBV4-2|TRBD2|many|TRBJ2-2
CASSQEEWEGSTGELFF
TGTGCCAGCAGCCAAGAAGAGTGGGAGGGGAGCACCGGGGAGCTGTTTTTT
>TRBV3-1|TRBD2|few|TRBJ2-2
CASSPPGLATGELFF
TGTGCCAGCAGCCCTCCGGGACTAGCGACCGGGGAGCTGTTTTTT
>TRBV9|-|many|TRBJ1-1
CASSEGMNTEAFF
TGTGCCAGCTCGGAGGGCATGAACACTGAAGCTTTCTTT
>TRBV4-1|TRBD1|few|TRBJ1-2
CASSPLTGRHGYTF
TGCGCCAGCAGCCCGTTGACAGGGCGGCATGGCTACACCTTC
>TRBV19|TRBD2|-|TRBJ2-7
CASSIEGTSGTQYF
TGTGCCAGTAGTATAGAAGGGACTAGCGGGACGCAGTACTTC
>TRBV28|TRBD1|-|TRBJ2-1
CASSSPWDSSYNEQFF
TGTGCCAGCAGTTCTCCTTGGGACAGCTCCTACAATGAGCAGTTCTTC
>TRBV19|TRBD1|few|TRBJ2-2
CASSHRGSFPIGELFF
TGTGCCAGTAGCCACAGGGGGTCATTCCCGATCGGGGAGCTGTTTTTT
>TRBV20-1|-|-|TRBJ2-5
CSANVRRGKETQYF
TGCAGTGCTAACGTTAGGCGCGGGAAAGAGACCCAGTACTTC
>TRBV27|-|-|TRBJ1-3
CASSLAATSGNTIYF
TGTGCCAGCAGCCTCGCAGCGACTTCTGGAAACACCATATATTTT
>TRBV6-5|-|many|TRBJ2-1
CASSYSDNEQFF
TGTGCCAGCAGTTACTCTGACAATGAGCAGTTCTTC
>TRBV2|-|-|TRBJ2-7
CASHAGFEQYF
TGTGCCAGCCACGCGGGTTTCGAGCAGTACTTC
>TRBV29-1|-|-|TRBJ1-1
CSAPGTTEAFF
TGCAGCGCTCCAGGGACGACTGAAGCTTTCTTT
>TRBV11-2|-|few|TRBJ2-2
CASQRAKTGELFF
TGTGCCTCACAGAGGGCAAAGACCGGGGAGCTGTTTTTT
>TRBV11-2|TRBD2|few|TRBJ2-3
CASSLGIWAGGPKDTQYF
TGTGCCAGCAGCTTAGGTATCTGGGCGGGAGGGCCAAAGGATACGCAGTATTTT
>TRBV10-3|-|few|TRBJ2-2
CAISLQNSAGLFF
TGTGCCATCAGCCTACAGAATTCGGCGGGGCTGTTTTTT
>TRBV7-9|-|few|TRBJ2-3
CASSLALVARTDTQYF
TGTGCCAGCAGCTTAGCCTTGGTCGCCCGCACAGATACGCAGTATTTT
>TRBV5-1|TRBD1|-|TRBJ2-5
CASTRQGIQETQYF
TGCGCCAGCACCCGACAGGGGATCCAAGAGACCCAGTACTTC
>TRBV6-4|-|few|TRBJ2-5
CAKPWTVISPEYQETQYF
TGTGCCAAGCCGTGGACAGTAATTTCCCCTGAGTACCAAGAGACCCAGTACTTC
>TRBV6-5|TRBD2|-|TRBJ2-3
CASSYSRTSGRRGTDTQYF
TGTGCCAGCAGTTACTCGAGGACTAGCGGGAGGAGAGGCACAGATACGCAGTATTTT
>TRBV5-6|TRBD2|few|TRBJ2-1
CASSLRYRTSGYNEQFF
TGTGCCAGCAGCTTGAGGTATCGGACTAGCGGCTACAATGAGCAGTTCTTC
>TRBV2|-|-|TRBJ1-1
CASSEEQGVKNTEAFF
TGTGCCAGCAGTGAAGAACAGGGAGTAAAGAACACTGAAGCTTTCTTT
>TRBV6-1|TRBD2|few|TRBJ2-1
CASRFKGAGLGNEQFF
TGTGCCAGCAGGTTTAAGGGAGCGGGGCTAGGCAATGAGCAGTTCTTC
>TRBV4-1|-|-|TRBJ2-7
CASSQLLGYEQYF
TGCGCCAGCAGCCAACTACTAGGATACGAGCAGTACTTC
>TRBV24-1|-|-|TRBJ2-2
CATSAWSGELFF
TGTGCCACCAGCGCATGGTCCGGGGAGCTGTTTTTT
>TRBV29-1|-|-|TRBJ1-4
CSGQTVGNEKLFF
TGCAGCGGCCAGACAGTTGGGAATGAAAAACTGTTTTTT
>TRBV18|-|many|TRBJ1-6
CASSPTENSPLHF
TGTGCCAGCTCACCCACAGAGAATTCACCCCTCCACTTT
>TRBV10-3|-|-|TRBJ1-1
CAIGHGNTEAFF
TGTGCCATCGGACACGGGAACACTGAAGCTTTCTTT
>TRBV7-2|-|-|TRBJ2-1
CASSLHALQGNEQFF
TGTGCCAGCAGCTTACATGCTTTACAGGGTAATGAGCAGTTCTTC
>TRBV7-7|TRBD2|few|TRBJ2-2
CASSLASGRTGELFF
TGTGCCAGCAGCTTGGCTAGCGGGAGAACCGGGGAGCTGTTTTTT
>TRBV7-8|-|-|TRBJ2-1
CASSLRDQPIYNEQFF
TGTGCCAGCAGCCTTAGAGACCAGCCAATTTACAATGAGCAGTTCTTC